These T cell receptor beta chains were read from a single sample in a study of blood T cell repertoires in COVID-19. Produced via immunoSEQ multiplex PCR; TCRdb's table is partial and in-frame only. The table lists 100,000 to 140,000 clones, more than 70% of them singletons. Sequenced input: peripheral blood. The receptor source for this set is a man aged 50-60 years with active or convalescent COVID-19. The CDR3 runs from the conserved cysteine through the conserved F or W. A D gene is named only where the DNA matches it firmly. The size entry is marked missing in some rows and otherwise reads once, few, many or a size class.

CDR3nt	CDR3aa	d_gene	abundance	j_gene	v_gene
TGTGCCTGGGGCGGGACTAGCGGGAGGAACTCCTACGAGCAGTACTTC	CAWGGTSGRNSYEQYF	TRBD2	-	TRBJ2-7	TRBV30
TGCAGTGCTGTGGAGGACTATGGCTACACCTTC	CSAVEDYGYTF	-	-	TRBJ1-2	TRBV20-1
TGTGCCAGCAGTTCCACTTCGACAGGGGGCGACAATCAGCCCCAGCATTTT	CASSSTSTGGDNQPQHF	TRBD1	-	TRBJ1-5	TRBV27
TGTGCCAGCAGCTTAGTACAGGGGGTGATCGGGGAGCTGTTTTTT	CASSLVQGVIGELFF	TRBD1	-	TRBJ2-2	TRBV7-2
TGTGCCAGCAGTTACGGGACAGGGGTCTATGGCTACACCTTC	CASSYGTGVYGYTF	TRBD1	once	TRBJ1-2	TRBV6-2/TRBV6-3
TGTGCCTGGATTAGGGGACAAGCGCCATCACCCCTCCACTTT	CAWIRGQAPSPLHF	-	-	TRBJ1-6	TRBV30
TGCGCCAGCAGCTTGGGGGGCAGCAGTGACAATAGCAATCAGCCCCAGCATTTT	CASSLGGSSDNSNQPQHF	-	-	TRBJ1-5	TRBV5-1
TGTGCCAGCTCACCGGAGTCCGGTAGTCGAGAGACCCAGTACTTC	CASSPESGSRETQYF	-	-	TRBJ2-5	TRBV18
TGCAGCGTTGTAGCCTTCGGCAACGAGCAGTACTTC	CSVVAFGNEQYF	-	-	TRBJ2-7	TRBV29-1
TGTGCCAGCAGCACCTGGACAGGGAACACTGAAGCTTTCTTT	CASSTWTGNTEAFF	TRBD1	-	TRBJ1-1	TRBV14
TGTGCCACCAGAGCCGGGACAGGGGGGTTCAATGAGCAGTTCTTC	CATRAGTGGFNEQFF	TRBD1	-	TRBJ2-1	TRBV15
TGTGCCAGCAGTCCCGGACAGGGGAATTCACCCCTCCACTTT	CASSPGQGNSPLHF	TRBD1	-	TRBJ1-6	TRBV7-2
TGTGCCACAACCCGGGACAGGGGGACCGAAAAACTGTTTTTT	CATTRDRGTEKLFF	TRBD1	-	TRBJ1-4	TRBV15
TGTGCCTGGAGTGAGGCGGATCGTGAAGCTTTCTTT	CAWSEADREAFF	-	-	TRBJ1-1	TRBV30
TGTGCCAGCAGCGTAAATATTCCGAGTTCTAACACTGAAGCTTTCTTT	CASSVNIPSSNTEAFF	-	-	TRBJ1-1	TRBV9
TGTGCCTGGAGTGTAGGACTAGCGGGACGCTCCTACGAGCAGTACTTC	CAWSVGLAGRSYEQYF	TRBD2	-	TRBJ2-7	TRBV30
TGTGCCAGCAGTTTATTTCGGGTAGACTATGGCTACACCTTC	CASSLFRVDYGYTF	-	few	TRBJ1-2	TRBV28
TGCGCCAGCAGCTTGAGGTCCAGTAGTTCAGGGACGGGAGCTGAAGCTTTCTTT	CASSLRSSSSGTGAEAFF	-	-	TRBJ1-1	TRBV5-1
TGTGCCAGTGCGACTGTAAGCTCCTACAATGAGCAGTTCTTC	CASATVSSYNEQFF	-	-	TRBJ2-1	TRBV2
TGCGCCAGCAGCCAAGGAGGAGGGGATTTGAACACTGAAGCTTTCTTT	CASSQGGGDLNTEAFF	-	-	TRBJ1-1	TRBV4-3
TGTGCCAGCAGTTCCTTAGCGGGAGGCGACTACGAGCAGTACTTC	CASSSLAGGDYEQYF	TRBD2	few	TRBJ2-7	TRBV6-5
TGTGCCAGCAGCCCTCAAGAGACCCAGTACTTC	CASSPQETQYF	-	-	TRBJ2-5	TRBV7-8
TGTGCCAGCAGCTTATCCGGGGTCAATCAGCCCCAGCATTTT	CASSLSGVNQPQHF	-	few	TRBJ1-5	TRBV11-2
TGTGCCAGCAGCTTAGGGGGACAGGGGACCTACGAGCAGTACTTC	CASSLGGQGTYEQYF	TRBD1	-	TRBJ2-7	TRBV11-2
TGTGCCAGCACCCCAGCGGGAGAGTCCTACGAGCAGTACTTC	CASTPAGESYEQYF	TRBD2	-	TRBJ2-7	TRBV3-1/TRBV3-2
TGTGCCAGCAGCAAGAACAGGGAAGGCGATCAGCCCCAGCATTTT	CASSKNREGDQPQHF	-	-	TRBJ1-5	TRBV6-5
TGTGCCAGCAGCTCCGAACCATACAGGGTGAAGGGCTACACCTTC	CASSSEPYRVKGYTF	-	-	TRBJ1-2	TRBV9
TGTGCCACCAGTCCTGCCGGGGGGGCTTACTATGGCTACACCTTC	CATSPAGGAYYGYTF	-	-	TRBJ1-2	TRBV24-1
TGTGCCAGTACCTCCCCGATAGCCTACGAGCAGTACTTC	CASTSPIAYEQYF	-	-	TRBJ2-7	TRBV28
TGTGCCAGCAGCCCTATCTGGCGGGAGCGTTACGAGCAGTACTTC	CASSPIWRERYEQYF	TRBD2	-	TRBJ2-7	TRBV11-2
TGTGCCTGGAGCCGGGACAGCGGCACAGATACGCAGTATTTT	CAWSRDSGTDTQYF	TRBD1	-	TRBJ2-3	TRBV30
TGTGCCAGTAGTTCGGTCCCGAGCTCCTACAATGAGCAGTTCTTC	CASSSVPSSYNEQFF	-	few	TRBJ2-1	TRBV19
TGTGCCAGCAGCCTTAGGGTCACTAGCGGGGCCTACGAGCAGTACTTC	CASSLRVTSGAYEQYF	TRBD2	-	TRBJ2-7	TRBV3-1/TRBV3-2
TGTGCCTGGAGTGGACTAGCGGGAGAGGATGAGCAGTTCTTC	CAWSGLAGEDEQFF	TRBD2	-	TRBJ2-1	TRBV30
TGCAGTGCTAGAGATAGAGCACAGCAGTTCTTC	CSARDRAQQFF	-	-	TRBJ2-1	TRBV20-1
TGTGCCAGCAGTGAACGCAGGGTGGGAATCTATGGCTACACCTTC	CASSERRVGIYGYTF	-	-	TRBJ1-2	TRBV6-1
TGTGCCAGCAGCTACTCCCCCCGTGGCGGCCCCACCTACGAGCAGTACTTC	CASSYSPRGGPTYEQYF	-	-	TRBJ2-7	TRBV27
TGTGCCAGCAGCTTGGTTGGTGAGGACACTGAAGCTTTCTTT	CASSLVGEDTEAFF	-	-	TRBJ1-1	TRBV5-6
TGTGCCAGCAGCGGTACTAGCGGGAGGTACTCCTCCTACAATGAGCAGTTCTTC	CASSGTSGRYSSYNEQFF	TRBD2	-	TRBJ2-1	TRBV5-4
TGTGCCAGCAGTTACGGCGCGGTGAGTGGGGAGACCCAGTACTTC	CASSYGAVSGETQYF	-	-	TRBJ2-5	TRBV6-2/TRBV6-3
TGTGCCAGCAGCCCCTTCGGGCGGGGAGGGGTCCACGAGCAGTACTTC	CASSPFGRGGVHEQYF	TRBD2	-	TRBJ2-7	TRBV9
TGTGCCACCCATAGGGGGAATGAGCAGTTCTTC	CATHRGNEQFF	-	few	TRBJ2-1	TRBV2
TGCAGCCTACGGGACAGGGGTAATACGCAGTATTTT	CSLRDRGNTQYF	TRBD1	-	TRBJ2-3	TRBV29-1
TGTGCCAGCAGTGAGACAGGGAGTCGTCAGCCCCAGCATTTT	CASSETGSRQPQHF	TRBD1	-	TRBJ1-5	TRBV2
TGTGCCAGCAGTTCGATCCGGGACAGTTCCTCCTACGAGCAGTACTTC	CASSSIRDSSSYEQYF	TRBD1	-	TRBJ2-7	TRBV6-5
TGTGCCAGCAGTTACTCAGGGCAGGGGAACAATGAGCAGTTCTTC	CASSYSGQGNNEQFF	-	-	TRBJ2-1	TRBV6-5